This is a list of T cell receptor beta chains from one sample in a study of blood T cell repertoires in COVID-19. The method was immunoSEQ multiplex PCR; TCRdb's version includes in-frame clones alone and lacks a portion of them. The sample yields some 500,000 clones, around 90% seen once. The sequencing input was peripheral blood. These receptors all come from a woman between 45 and 60 years old with COVID-19, enrolled during active disease. Each CDR3 is given with its conserved first and last residue. The D gene is left open where the match is weak. Rows may omit the clone size; those that give it use once, few, many or a size class.

size	J	V	D	DNA	CDR3
.	TRBJ1-4	TRBV4-1	.	TGCGCCAGCAGCCAATTAACAGGGAAGGAAAAACTGTTTTTT	CASSQLTGKEKLFF
.	TRBJ1-2	TRBV2	.	TGTGCCAGCAGTGAAAGGAGGACGGAGGGCGGCTACACCTTC	CASSERRTEGGYTF
.	TRBJ2-7	TRBV27	.	TGTGCCAGCAGCCCGACAGGAACGGGTCTCGAGCAGTACTTC	CASSPTGTGLEQYF
.	TRBJ1-2	TRBV6-6	TRBD1	TGTGCCAGCAGTTACTCCGGACAGGTGGAGGGCTACACCTTC	CASSYSGQVEGYTF
.	TRBJ1-1	TRBV30	.	TGTGCCTGGGGAGCTGGCATGAACACTGAAGCTTTCTTT	CAWGAGMNTEAFF
.	TRBJ2-7	TRBV18	TRBD2	TGTGCCAGCTCACTTAGCGGGGGTCTCTCCTACGAGCAGTACTTC	CASSLSGGLSYEQYF
.	TRBJ2-1	TRBV2	TRBD1	TGTGCCAGCAATGGACAGGGGGTCAATGAGCAGTTCTTC	CASNGQGVNEQFF
.	TRBJ1-1	TRBV5-1	.	TGCGCCAGCAGTTTGAGGGGCGGGGCTGAAGCTTTCTTT	CASSLRGGAEAFF
.	TRBJ2-6	TRBV11-2	TRBD1	TGTGCCAGCAGCCCGGGACAGGGGATCGCTGGGGCCAACGTCCTGACTTTC	CASSPGQGIAGANVLTF
.	TRBJ2-2	TRBV9	TRBD2	TGTGCCAGCAGCACCAAGGGACTAGCGGGGGGGCACCCCACCGGGGAGCTGTTTTTT	CASSTKGLAGGHPTGELFF
.	TRBJ1-1	TRBV28	.	TGTGCCAGCAGTTTGCGAGGGGAAGCTTTCTTT	CASSLRGEAFF
.	TRBJ2-7	TRBV4-2	.	TGTGCCAGCAGCCAAGATGGAGGGAACTACGAGCAGTACTTC	CASSQDGGNYEQYF
.	TRBJ2-6	TRBV4-1	.	TGCGCCAGCAGCCAAGTAGCTGGGGCCAACGTCCTGACTTTC	CASSQVAGANVLTF
.	TRBJ2-3	TRBV4-1	.	TGCGCCAGCAGCCAAGTAGGTCGGAGCTCGGCAGATACGCAGTATTTT	CASSQVGRSSADTQYF
few	TRBJ2-5	TRBV7-3	TRBD1	TGTGCCAGCAGCTCCACAGGGGGACAAGAGACCCAGTACTTC	CASSSTGGQETQYF
.	TRBJ2-5	TRBV12-5	.	TGTGCTAGTGGTTTGGGGTGGGGAGGAGAGGATGAGACCCAGTACTTC	CASGLGWGGEDETQYF
.	TRBJ2-3	TRBV5-1	TRBD1	TGCGCCAGCAGCGACCGGGACAGGGGGAGGACAGATACGCAGTATTTT	CASSDRDRGRTDTQYF
.	TRBJ2-3	TRBV3-1/TRBV3-2	TRBD2	TGTGCCAGCAGCCACCTAATAGCGGGGGGCCCCACAGATACGCAGTATTTT	CASSHLIAGGPTDTQYF
.	TRBJ2-3	TRBV3-1/TRBV3-2	.	TGTGCCAGCAGCCAAGGAGGGCCAGGCCTTCCAGATACGCAGTATTTT	CASSQGGPGLPDTQYF
.	TRBJ2-3	TRBV7-9	.	TGTGCCAGCAGCTTAGACAGGCCAGATACGCAGTATTTT	CASSLDRPDTQYF
.	TRBJ2-7	TRBV7-2	TRBD2	TGTGCCAGCAGCACGGGGACTATTTACGAGCAGTACTTC	CASSTGTIYEQYF
.	TRBJ2-2	TRBV7-9	.	TGTGCCAGCAGCCGTAGCGGTACGGGAAACGGCGGGGAGCTGTTTTTT	CASSRSGTGNGGELFF
.	TRBJ2-7	TRBV11-2	.	TGTGCCAGCAGCACTACTCGGCCGTCCATGGAGCAGTACTTC	CASSTTRPSMEQYF
.	TRBJ1-2	TRBV27	.	TGTGCCAGCAGTTTCCGGTCACCCGTTGAGGGCTACACCTTC	CASSFRSPVEGYTF
.	TRBJ2-7	TRBV6-5	TRBD1	TGTGCCAGCAGTTACCGGGACAGCTACTACGAGCAGTACTTC	CASSYRDSYYEQYF
.	TRBJ2-2	TRBV9	.	TGTGCCAGCAGCGTGGCCGACAGCCACAACACCGGGGAGCTGTTTTTT	CASSVADSHNTGELFF
.	TRBJ1-1	TRBV19	TRBD1	TGTGCCAGTAGTCAACAGGGGCCCACTGAAGCTTTCTTT	CASSQQGPTEAFF